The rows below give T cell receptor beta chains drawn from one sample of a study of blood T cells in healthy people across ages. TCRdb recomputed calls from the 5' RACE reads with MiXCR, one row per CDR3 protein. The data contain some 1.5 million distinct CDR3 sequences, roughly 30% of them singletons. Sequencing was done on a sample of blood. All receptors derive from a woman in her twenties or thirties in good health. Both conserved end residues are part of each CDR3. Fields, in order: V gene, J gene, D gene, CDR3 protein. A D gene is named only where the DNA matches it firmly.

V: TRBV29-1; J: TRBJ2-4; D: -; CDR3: CSVAPSNRSKNIQYF
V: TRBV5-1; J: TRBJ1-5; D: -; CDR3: CASSLGGEGQPQHF
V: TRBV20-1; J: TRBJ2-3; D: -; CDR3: CSASLRDTQYF
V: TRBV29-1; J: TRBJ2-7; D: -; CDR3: CSGRDGSEQYF
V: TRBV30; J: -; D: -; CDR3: CAWSVSVQETQFF
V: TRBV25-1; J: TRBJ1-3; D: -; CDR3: CASSEQSSGNTIYF
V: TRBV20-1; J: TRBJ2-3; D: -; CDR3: CSARQDSSIDTQYF
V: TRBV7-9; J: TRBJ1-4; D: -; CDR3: CASSLMGGKEKLFF
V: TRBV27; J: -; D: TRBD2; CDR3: CASSLGTSGGTQYF
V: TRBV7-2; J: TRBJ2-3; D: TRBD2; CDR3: CASSSLGGGSTDTQYF
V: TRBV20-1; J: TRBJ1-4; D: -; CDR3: CSASLGGHGEKLFF
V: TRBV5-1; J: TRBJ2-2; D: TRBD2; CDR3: CASSSPRTSGTSNTGELFF
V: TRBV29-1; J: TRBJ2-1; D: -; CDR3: CSPPGGTSYNEQFF
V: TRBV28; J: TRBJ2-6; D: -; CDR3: CASSSVSISGANALTF
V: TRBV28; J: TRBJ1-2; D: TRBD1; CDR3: CASGGTVLNNYGYTF
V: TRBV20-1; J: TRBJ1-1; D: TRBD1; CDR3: CSAIRRDSTEAFF
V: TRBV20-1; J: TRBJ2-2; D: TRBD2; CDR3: CIAPGLAGRTGELFF
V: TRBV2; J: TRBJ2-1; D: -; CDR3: CANSGGSSSYNEQFF
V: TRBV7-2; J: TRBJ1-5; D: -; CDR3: CASTSQRGGTQPQHF
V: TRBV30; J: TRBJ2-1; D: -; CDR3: CALKNRGRVNEQFF
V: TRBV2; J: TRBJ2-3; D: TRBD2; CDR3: CASKGTSGIRTDTQYF
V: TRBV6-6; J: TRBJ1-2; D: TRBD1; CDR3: CASRLNRQGNYGYTF
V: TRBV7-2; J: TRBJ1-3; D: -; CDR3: CASSLGQRPGNTIYF
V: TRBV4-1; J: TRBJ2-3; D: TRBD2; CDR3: CAGGGPPTDTQYF
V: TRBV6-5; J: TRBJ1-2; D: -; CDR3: CASSYDPSFNYGYTF